The 32 T cell receptor beta chains presented below share a single source sample, sequenced in a study of T-cell reconstitution after alpha-beta-depleted transplantation in children. For TCRbeta, the library was prepared with unique molecular identifiers. TCRdb redid the calling of the PCR reads with MiXCR, one entry per CDR3 protein. In the table there are some 200,000 distinct CDR3 sequences, roughly 9.1% of which are singletons. The source was PBMCs, mostly from graft donor cells, collected 360 days after TCRalphabeta/CD19-depleted stem cell transplant. The receptors shown here come from a male patient aged 2-15 years who had a stem cell transplant for acute myeloid leukemia, so the T cells may come from the graft donor.

This clonotype was detected a few times. The chain couples TRBV12-3 or TRBV12-4 to TRBJ2-3, with TRBD2 as a possible D gene (7 bases). The CDR3 has 15 amino acids. V lost 6 bases and J lost 4, with 17 bases in between. CDR3 nucleotide sequence: TGTGCCAGCAGGGTATGGGGGGGGCATTCAGATACGCAGTATTTT. Amino acids: CASRVWGGHSDTQYF.

This rearrangement joins TRBV5-6 to TRBJ2-7; 8 nucleotides match TRBD1. Germline V gives CDR1 SGHDT, CDR2 YYEEEE. This CDR3 region has 14 residues. V dropped 3 bases and J dropped 3; count of bases not matched to a gene: 5. As DNA, the CDR3 is TGTGCCAGCAGCTGGACAGGGAAAGACTACGAGCAGTACTTC. Its translation is CASSWTGKDYEQYF.

V gene TRBV7-8 combines with J gene TRBJ2-1; 9 nucleotides line up with TRBD2. After removal of 4 bases from V and 0 bases from J, the junction contained 7 bases not matched to a gene. Germline-derived CDR1 and CDR2 are SGHVS and FQNEAQ. The CDR3 sequence is 17 residues long. CDR3 region: CASSWERGARSYNEQFF. CDR3 in DNA: TGTGCCAGCAGCTGGGAGCGGGGGGCCCGCTCCTACAATGAGCAGTTCTTC. The full variable domain, in which reference TRBV7-8 and TRBJ2-1 provide the parts outside the CDR3, is GAGVSQSPRYKVAKRGQDVALRCDPISGHVSLFWYQQALGQGPEFLTYFQNEAQLDKSGLPSDRFFAERPEGSVSTLKIQRTQQEDSAVYLCASSWERGARSYNEQFFGPGTRLTVL.

The rearrangement joins TRBV5-5 to TRBJ2-7, with 7 positions matching TRBD2. Germline lookup yields CDR1 SGHKS and CDR2 YYEKEE (reference sequence). The CDR3 is 15 residues long. The V and J ends lost 1 base and 4 bases, in that order; junction bases with no gene match: 8. In DNA, the CDR3 is TGTGCCAGCAGCTTGCTGGGAGGGAATAATTACGAGCAGTACTTC. Protein product: CASSLLGGNNYEQYF.

This clonotype was counted a few times. The chain links TRBV7-9 to TRBJ1-1, with D possibly being TRBD1 (6 bases). CDR1 is SEHNR, CDR2 FQNEAQ, per germline (reference sequence). CDR3 length equals 16 residues. With 0 bases removed from V and 1 base from J, the gap between germline ends came to 12 bases. CDR3 sequence reads: CASSLAPPGENTEAFF. CDR3 nucleotide sequence: TGTGCCAGCAGCTTAGCTCCCCCAGGGGAGAACACTGAAGCTTTCTTT.

This clonotype was picked up a small number of times. V and J are TRBV5-5 and TRBJ2-3; 7 nucleotides match TRBD2. Looked up from germline, CDR1 is SGHKS and CDR2 is YYEKEE (reference sequence). The J segment lost 0 bases and the V segment lost 3 bases, leaving 10 bases of the junction unmatched. The CDR3 consists of 17 residues. The CDR3 here is CASSSKRGPFSTDTQYF. The DNA for the CDR3 is TGTGCCAGCAGCTCAAAGCGGGGCCCGTTTAGCACAGATACGCAGTATTTT. The whole variable domain, filled in from reference TRBV5-5 and TRBJ2-3, reads DAGVTQSPTHLIKTRGQQVTLRCSPISGHKSVSWYQQVLGQGPQFIFQYYEKEERGRGNFPDRFSARQFPNYSSELNVNALLLGDSALYLCASSSKRGPFSTDTQYFGPGTRLTVL.

The table lists this clonotype with a few counts. The V call is TRBV20-1, the J call TRBJ2-1, with a tentative D call TRBD1 (6 bases). V lost 0 bases and J 3 bases, leaving 12 bases between the germline ends. Germline V lookup: CDR1 DFQATT, CDR2 SNEGSKA (reference sequence). The CDR3 contains 15 residues. In nucleotides, the CDR3 is TGCAGTGCTAGAGAAACAGGGAGCCACTACAATGAGCAGTTCTTC. Protein: CSARETGSHYNEQFF.

The chain employs TRBV29-1 and TRBJ1-2; D is ambiguous. Germline loops: CDR1 SQVTM, CDR2 ANQGSEA. The CDR3 has 13 residues. V lost 3 bases and J lost 0, with 8 bases in between. CDR3: CSVEQPPNYGYTF. The CDR3 coding sequence is TGCAGCGTTGAGCAGCCACCTAACTATGGCTACACCTTC.

This clonotype was observed at least ten times. V and J are TRBV29-1 and TRBJ2-1, with D hard to call. V lost 7 bases to trimming and J lost 0 bases, with 7 bases between them. The germline V gene has CDR1 SQVTM and CDR2 ANQGSEA. CDR3 length: 12 amino acids. CDR3 nucleotides: TGCAGCGCCTCGGACTCCTACAATGAGCAGTTCTTC. Translating it yields CSASDSYNEQFF.

In this sample, this clonotype turned up many times. The CDR3 spells CASSYSLVRSYEQYF. The CDR3 DNA reads TGTGCCAGCAGTTACAGCCTAGTCAGGTCCTACGAGCAGTACTTC. The chain carries TRBV6-5 and TRBJ2-7; no clear D. The germline V and J ends were trimmed by 2 bases and 1 base, with 12 bases remaining between them. The CDR3 is 15 residues long. Germline V lookup: CDR1 MNHEY, CDR2 SVGAGI.

The sample holds many counts of this clonotype. This chain uses TRBV5-5 with TRBJ1-2, with TRBD1 matching 9 bases. Germline CDR1 is SGHKS and CDR2 is YYEKEE (reference sequence). Trimming took 2 bases from V and 3 from J; bases not matched to a gene: 2. The CDR3 spans 14 residues. The CDR3 protein is CASSFRDRDYGYTF. The CDR3 bases are TGTGCCAGCAGCTTCCGGGACAGGGACTATGGCTACACCTTC.

This clonotype was observed many times. The chain links TRBV6-6 to TRBJ2-3, with TRBD2 matching 10 bases. Trimming cost V 2 bases and J 14 bases; bases outside gene matches: 7. There are 13 residues in the CDR3. The germline gives CDR1 MNHNY, CDR2 SVGAGI (reference sequence). The CDR3 is CASSYTSGESPYF. CDR3 nucleotide sequence: TGTGCCAGCAGTTACACTAGCGGGGAATCACCGTATTTT.

The chain joins TRBV12-3 or TRBV12-4 to TRBJ1-2; D is unresolved. The CDR3 covers 16 residues. Trimming took 2 bases from V and 1 from J, leaving 14 bases between them. CDR3: CASSLLRSIHNYGYTF. The CDR3 region has the DNA TGTGCCAGCAGTTTATTAAGGAGTATACATAACTATGGCTACACCTTC.

This clonotype was counted only a few times. The chain's CDR3 is CASSFGQGGPNEKLFF. The CDR3 coding sequence is TGCGCCAGCAGCTTCGGACAGGGAGGGCCCAATGAAAAACTGTTTTTT. The chain has TRBV5-1 and TRBJ1-4, with 8 bases identical to TRBD1. This CDR3 comprises 16 residues. The germline gives CDR1 SGHRS, CDR2 YFSETQ. V lost 2 bases, J lost 5 bases, and 8 bases stayed unmatched.

The DNA of the CDR3 is TGTGCCACCAGCAGAGATGGAGGACGTCGGAAATTTTCTGGGGCCAACGTCCTGACTTTC. Its translation is CATSRDGGRRKFSGANVLTF. The chain has TRBV15 and TRBJ2-6, with D perhaps TRBD2 (5 bases). V gave up 0 bases and J gave up 1 base, with 19 bases separating them. This CDR3 region has 20 residues. Per the germline V gene, CDR1 is LNHNV and CDR2 is YYDKDF (reference sequence).

This clonotype was detected only a few times. The V and J genes are TRBV10-3 and TRBJ2-7; D may match TRBD1 or TRBD2 (5 bases each). V lost 6 bases and J 1 base, leaving 13 bases between the germline ends. Germline loops: CDR1 ENHRY, CDR2 SYGVKD. This CDR3 contains 14 residues. The CDR3 bases are TGTGCCATCAGACCAGGGAGCCCTTCCTACGAGCAGTACTTC. This gives the protein CAIRPGSPSYEQYF.

The rearrangement links TRBV12-3 or TRBV12-4 to TRBJ2-5; 7 bases align to TRBD1. This CDR3 is 15 amino acids long. V lost 3 bases and J lost 2; bases outside the gene matches: 6. The CDR3 spells CASSLPGQRQETQYF. CDR3 nucleotide sequence: TGTGCCAGCAGTTTGCCGGGACAGCGACAAGAGACCCAGTACTTC.

This sequence joins TRBV2 and TRBJ2-5; 7 bases are shared with TRBD2. V lost 3 bases, J lost 1 base, and 11 bases stayed unmatched. The CDR3 is made up of 17 amino acids. Germline lookup yields CDR1 SNHLY and CDR2 FYNNEI. CDR3 DNA: TGTGCCAGCAGTGATCCAACTAGCGCCTTTATCCAAGAGACCCAGTACTTC. As protein: CASSDPTSAFIQETQYF. Complete variable domain (other parts from reference TRBV2 and TRBJ2-5): EPEVTQTPSHQVTQMGQEVILRCVPISNHLYFYWYRQILGQKVEFLVSFYNNEISEKSEIFDDQFSVERPDGSNFTLKIRSTKLEDSAMYFCASSDPTSAFIQETQYFGPGTRLLVL.

There are many counts of this clonotype. The chain couples TRBV4-3 to TRBJ2-7; no firm D call. Trimming removed 0 bases at V and 0 bases at J, with 9 bases between. The CDR3 is 15 residues long. Germline values: CDR1 LGHNA, CDR2 YSLEER. CDR3 sequence reads: CASSQEPRSSYEQYF. Here the CDR3 DNA reads TGCGCCAGCAGCCAAGAACCCAGGAGCTCCTACGAGCAGTACTTC.

This clonotype was recorded at least ten times. The CDR3, as DNA: TGCAGTGCTAGAGATCCTGTTTTTAGCGGGGGTAAACACAATGAGCAGTTCTTC. This codes for CSARDPVFSGGKHNEQFF. The rearrangement joins TRBV20-1 to TRBJ2-1; 9 nucleotides align to TRBD2. The CDR3 covers 18 residues. The germline CDR1 and CDR2 sequences are DFQATT and SNEGSKA (reference sequence). V trimming: 0 bases; J trimming: 5 bases; junction bases outside the gene matches: 14.

The rearrangement joins TRBV5-4 to TRBJ2-3; D is possibly TRBD2 (5 bases). Germline assignment: CDR1 SGHNT and CDR2 YYREEE (reference sequence). The CDR3 totals 14 residues. V dropped 2 bases and J dropped 3 bases, with 10 bases sitting between them. CDR3 in amino acids: CASSFRGETDTQYF. The CDR3 DNA follows: TGTGCCAGCAGCTTTCGGGGAGAAACAGATACGCAGTATTTT.

This clonotype was seen ten or more times. This sequence joins TRBV6-5 and TRBJ2-2, with D unresolved. The CDR3 is 13 residues long. Between the trimmed V and J ends, which lost 0 bases and 7 bases, there was a span of 6 bases. Looked up from germline, CDR1 is MNHEY and CDR2 is SVGAGI. The CDR3 DNA reads as TGTGCCAGCAGTTACTCGAATGGCGGGGAGCTGTTTTTT. This sequence encodes CASSYSNGGELFF.

This clonotype was found many times. The CDR3 region has the DNA TGTGCCAGCAGCTTATTGGGCGGCACAGATACGCAGTATTTT. Amino acid sequence: CASSLLGGTDTQYF. This chain joins TRBV7-2 and TRBJ2-3; D is ambiguous. Trimming stripped 2 bases from V and 1 base from J, with 7 bases between. Germline V CDR1 and CDR2: SGHTA, FQGNSA. This CDR3 is built from 14 residues.

This clonotype was recorded many times. This chain links TRBV14 with TRBJ2-4; D may be TRBD1 or TRBD2 (6 bases each). Per the germline V gene, CDR1 is SGHDN and CDR2 is FVKESK. Trimming stripped 2 bases from V and 1 base from J, with 9 bases between. This CDR3 is 15 amino acids long. CDR3 sequence: CASSQRGVAKNIQYF. As DNA, the CDR3 is TGTGCCAGCAGCCAAAGGGGGGTGGCCAAAAACATTCAGTACTTC.

In this sample, this clonotype turned up many times. The chain uses TRBV5-6 and TRBJ1-1; D may be TRBD1 (6 bases). Deletions cut 0 bases from V and 0 bases from J, with 21 bases between. The germline gives CDR1 SGHDT, CDR2 YYEEEE. The length of the CDR3 is 19 residues. CDR3 coding DNA: TGTGCCAGCAGCTTGGATCCGCCGGGACATTCAATTATGAACACTGAAGCTTTCTTT. This gives the protein CASSLDPPGHSIMNTEAFF.

This clonotype has more than one count but fewer than ten. The V call is TRBV3-1, the J call TRBJ2-1, with TRBD1 identical over 7 bases. Germline V gene sequence: CDR1 LGHDT, CDR2 YNNKEL (reference sequence). Unmatched junction bases numbered 8, after V lost 4 bases and J lost 8 bases. The CDR3 is made up of 14 amino acids. This CDR3 is CASSRGGASDEQFF. Written as DNA, the CDR3 is TGTGCCAGCAGCCGAGGGGGCGCGAGCGATGAGCAGTTCTTC.

This clonotype was seen repeatedly, ten times or more. V gene TRBV28 combines with J gene TRBJ2-1; no firm D call. The CDR3 contains 15 residues. Germline V gives CDR1 MDHEN, CDR2 SYDVKM. Trimming removed 2 bases at V and 7 bases at J, with 15 bases between. CDR3 coding DNA: TGTGCCAGCAGTTTAAGACGGAATCCAGGAAATGAGCAGTTCTTC. Translation: CASSLRRNPGNEQFF.

V is TRBV7-8 and J is TRBJ2-7, with 9 bases that match TRBD2. CDR3 length: 15 residues. CDR1 SGHVS and CDR2 FQNEAQ come from the germline V gene. V lost 8 bases, J lost 0 bases, and 8 bases stayed unmatched. CDR3 protein: CASRPSSGISYEQYF. In nucleotides, the CDR3 is TGTGCCAGCCGACCTTCTAGCGGGATCTCCTACGAGCAGTACTTC.

This clonotype was picked up a small number of times. The chain is built from TRBV6-1 and TRBJ2-2, with 7 bases aligning to TRBD1. J lost 6 bases, V lost 5 bases, and 9 bases had no gene match. The CDR3 is made up of 15 amino acids. Germline V gives CDR1 MNHNS, CDR2 SASEGT. This CDR3 reads CASSTPGQGAGELFF. The CDR3 coding sequence is TGTGCCAGCAGTACACCAGGGCAGGGGGCCGGGGAGCTGTTTTTT.

The chain combines TRBV2 with TRBJ2-7; 8 bases map to TRBD1. Germline lookup yields CDR1 SNHLY and CDR2 FYNNEI. The CDR3 has 14 residues. V shed 10 bases and J 4 bases; nucleotides not matched to a gene: 12. CDR3 coding DNA: TGTGCCACCGAAGTTGGACAGGGCTGGTACGAGCAGTACGTC. Its translation: CATEVGQGWYEQYV.

This clonotype was recorded many times. The genes are TRBV20-1 and TRBJ2-1, with D perhaps TRBD2 (5 bases). This CDR3 is 16 amino acids long. Germline CDR1 DFQATT, CDR2 SNEGSKA (reference sequence). V lost 0 bases, J lost 7 bases, and 19 bases lay in between. CDR3 nucleotides: TGCAGTGCTAGAGATTTCGACCCCGGAGGAGTTAATGAGCAGTTCTTC. It encodes CSARDFDPGGVNEQFF.

The chain combines TRBV12-3 or TRBV12-4 with TRBJ1-2; D possibly corresponds to TRBD1 (5 bases). Trimming left V 7 bases short and J 6 bases short, with 24 bases between. This CDR3 spans 16 amino acids. CDR3 DNA sequence: TGTGCCAGCACCCATGGGGCGGGCCGAACGATCAATGGCTACACCTTC. Encoded protein: CASTHGAGRTINGYTF.